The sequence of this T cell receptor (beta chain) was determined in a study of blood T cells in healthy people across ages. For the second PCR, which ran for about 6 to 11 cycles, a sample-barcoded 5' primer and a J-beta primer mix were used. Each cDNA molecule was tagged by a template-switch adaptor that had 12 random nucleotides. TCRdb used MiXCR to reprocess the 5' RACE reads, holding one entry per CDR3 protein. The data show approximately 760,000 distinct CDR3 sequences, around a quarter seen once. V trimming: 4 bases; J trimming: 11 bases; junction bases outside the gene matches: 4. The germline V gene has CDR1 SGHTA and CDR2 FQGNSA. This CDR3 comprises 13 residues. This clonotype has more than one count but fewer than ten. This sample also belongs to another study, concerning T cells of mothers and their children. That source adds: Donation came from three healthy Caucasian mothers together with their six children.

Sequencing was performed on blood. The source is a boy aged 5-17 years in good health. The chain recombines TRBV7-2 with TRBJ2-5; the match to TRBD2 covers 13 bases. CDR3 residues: CASSSGLAGEQYF. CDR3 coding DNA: TGTGCCAGCAGCTCAGGACTAGCGGGGGAGCAGTACTTC.